The rows below give T cell receptor beta chains drawn from one sample of a study of blood T cell repertoires in COVID-19. Using immunoSEQ multiplex PCR, the repertoire was profiled, and TCRdb retains in-frame clones only, with some absent. The data contain about 150,000 clones, roughly 80% of them singletons. The sequenced sample consisted of PBMCs or T cells enriched from blood (not recorded which). Every receptor here comes from a man aged 45 to 65 who had recovered from COVID-19. CDR3s include the opening cysteine and the closing phenylalanine or tryptophan.

TRBJ1-2,TRBV30,CAWSEDTPSYGYTF
TRBJ1-3,TRBV29-1,CSVSLRSSGNTIYF
TRBJ2-7,TRBV29-1,CSVEVDESYEQYF
TRBJ2-7,TRBV7-9,CASSPPLRAVYEQYF
TRBJ1-1,TRBV19,CASSDPRGGNTEAFF
TRBJ2-3,TRBV25-1,CASSAWDRGFSYF
TRBJ2-1,TRBV6-5,CASSYKGGWNEQFF
TRBJ1-1,TRBV19,CASSATGTEEAFF
TRBJ2-5,TRBV7-2,CASRGTSMETQYF
TRBJ1-5,TRBV6-2/TRBV6-3,CASSQTDRGSNQPQHF
TRBJ2-7,TRBV7-2,CASSLDRGLGYEQYF
TRBJ1-5,TRBV19,CASSMATTGGEPQHF
TRBJ1-3,TRBV5-1,CASSLAGVSGNTIYF
TRBJ2-6,TRBV12-5,CASGITAGANVLTF
TRBJ1-2,TRBV7-9,CASSLVASGYTF
TRBJ2-7,TRBV2,CASSATRPGEQYF
TRBJ1-4,TRBV5-4,CASSLEDSPGKLFF
TRBJ1-1,TRBV3-1/TRBV3-2,CASGRGGNTEAFF
TRBJ1-6,TRBV7-9,CASSFPGQGNSPLHF
TRBJ2-3,TRBV6-5,CASSYSRGSRTDTQYF
TRBJ2-1,TRBV30,CARGLGAIRGNEQFF
TRBJ2-5,TRBV2,CASNMDRQETQYF
TRBJ2-1,TRBV11-1,CASSFRGRGSYNEQFF
TRBJ1-1,TRBV12-3/TRBV12-4,CASSFPGTEAFF
TRBJ1-6,TRBV30,CAWVGSSYNSPLHF
TRBJ1-5,TRBV6-5,CASSYAGVGGGQPQHF
TRBJ1-2,TRBV6-6,CASSFYRAGYTF
TRBJ2-7,TRBV5-6,CASSSPGQMTYEQYF
TRBJ2-7,TRBV6-1,CASSENRYSYEQYF
TRBJ2-7,TRBV18,CASRDRVGDEQYF
TRBJ1-5,TRBV5-8,CASSLVTGVENQPQHF
TRBJ2-5,TRBV3-1/TRBV3-2,CASSQWAGGQQETQYF
TRBJ1-1,TRBV11-2,CASSSQGANTEAFF
TRBJ1-1,TRBV2,CASRPRTGAPNTEAFF
TRBJ1-6,TRBV4-2,CASSQDRRNSPLHF
TRBJ1-2,TRBV24-1,CASSRGNYGYTF
TRBJ2-3,TRBV12-3/TRBV12-4,CASTTEDTDTQYF